These 25 T cell receptor beta chains were sequenced from one sample in a study of CXCR3-negative and CXCR3-positive naive CD8 T cells. Points from the study as a whole: Greater hydrophobicity was found in TRB CDR3s of CXCR3-positive naive cells than of CXCR3-negative naive cells.

Antigens for these TCRs are unknown. cDNA libraries for TRB were generated by 5' RACE incorporating UMI labels. TCRdb reprocessed the 5' RACE reads; each CDR3 protein has one entry and no DNA is given. The table counts approximately 130,000 distinct CDR3 sequences; 0.41% lies in the top ten. The sequencing sample was made of naive CXCR3+ CD8+ T cells from blood. Subset in this sample: CD45RO-CCR7+CD27+CD95- naive CD8+ T cells expressing CXCR3 (TNR3+). These receptors were collected from a human donor in good health. Some clones in this sample may be carry-over from other donors' samples.

The V and J genes are TRBV7-9 and TRBJ2-1; no DNA is available, so the TRBD1 call from TCRdb remains unchecked. Per germline, CDR1 SEHNR and CDR2 FQNEAQ (reference sequence). This CDR3 region has 16 residues. This chain's CDR3 is CASSLGRTRSYNEQFF. Based on the CDR3 plus reference TRBV7-9 and TRBJ2-1, the full variable domain is DTGVSQNPRHKITKRGQNVTFRCDPISEHNRLYWYRQTLGQGPEFLTYFQNEAQLEKSRLLSDRFSAERPKGSFSTLEIQRTEQGDSAMYLCASSLGRTRSYNEQFFGPGTRLTVL.

The gene calls are TRBV6-6 and TRBJ2-2. This CDR3 is 15 amino acids long. Germline V gene data show CDR1 as MNHNY and CDR2 as SVGAGI (reference sequence). The CDR3 region is CASSSVLANTGELFF.

The CDR3 protein is CSARGRTGGLYEQYF. V is TRBV20-1 and J is TRBJ2-7; TCRdb returns TRBD1, unconfirmable since there is no DNA. The length of the CDR3 is 15 residues. Germline V lookup: CDR1 DFQATT, CDR2 SNEGSKA (reference sequence).

The chain employs TRBV7-2 and TRBJ2-7. Germline-derived CDR1 and CDR2 are SGHTA and FQGNSA. There are 13 residues in the CDR3. CDR3 in amino acids: CASSLSESYEQYF.

CDR3 loop: CASSPRVIRDTQYF. The V gene is TRBV13, the J gene TRBJ2-3; absent DNA, TCRdb's TRBD1 call cannot be checked. Germline assignment: CDR1 PRHDT and CDR2 FYEKMQ (reference sequence). The CDR3 consists of 14 residues.

The gene calls are TRBV25-1 and TRBJ2-2; as DNA is missing, the TRBD1 call by TCRdb cannot be tested. Germline V lookup: CDR1 MGHDK, CDR2 SYGVNS. The CDR3 covers 14 residues. The CDR3 protein is CASDSGTIFGELFF.

The chain is built from TRBV11-2 and TRBJ2-5; the TRBD2 assignment by TCRdb is unverifiable without DNA. Looked up from germline, CDR1 is SGHAT and CDR2 is FQNNGV. There are 15 residues in the CDR3. The CDR3 loop reads CASSLLGGRAETQYF.

This chain uses TRBV27 with TRBJ2-1. The germline CDR1 and CDR2 sequences are MNHEY and SMNVEV (reference sequence). This CDR3 is built from 12 residues. This chain's CDR3 is CATGFSYNEQFF.

The chain links TRBV2 to TRBJ2-5. The CDR3 sequence is 12 residues long. Germline V gene lookup returns CDR1 SNHLY and CDR2 FYNNEI. CDR3 in amino acids: CASREYQETQYF.

The chain recombines TRBV27 with TRBJ2-2; without DNA, the TCRdb call of TRBD2 cannot be checked. The germline V gene encodes CDR1 MNHEY and CDR2 SMNVEV (reference sequence). The CDR3 spans 20 residues. CDR3 sequence reads: CASSLWGTKTSGGAAGELFF.

The CDR3 sequence: CASRLQVAGEQFF. The chain employs TRBV7-3 and TRBJ2-1; TCRdb indicates TRBD1, and absent DNA this call remains unverified. The CDR3 is 13 amino acids. Germline-derived CDR1 and CDR2 are SGHTA and FQGTGA.

This sequence joins TRBV5-1 and TRBJ2-7; the D call of TRBD1 rests on TCRdb alone, since no DNA is present to check it. Germline assignment: CDR1 SGHRS and CDR2 YFSETQ. CDR3 length equals 12 residues. The CDR3 sequence is CASSFAGAEQYF.

The rearrangement joins TRBV29-1 to TRBJ2-1. Looked up from germline, CDR1 is SQVTM and CDR2 is ANQGSEA. The CDR3 runs 12 residues. This CDR3 reads CSVEDNGNEQFF.

The rearrangement uses TRBV10-3 and TRBJ2-7; TCRdb's D call of TRBD1 is untestable without DNA. Germline lookup yields CDR1 ENHRY and CDR2 SYGVKD. This CDR3 has 11 amino acids. The CDR3 is CAIMGEREQYF.

The chain joins TRBV7-6 to TRBJ2-7; no DNA is available, so the TRBD1 call from TCRdb remains unchecked. CDR1 and CDR2 from the germline V gene are SGHVS and FNYEAQ. The length of the CDR3 is 15 residues. This CDR3 reads CASSLGPGDEYEQYF.

This sequence joins TRBV7-9 and TRBJ2-1; lacking DNA, the TRBD1 call made by TCRdb goes unchecked. CDR3 length equals 16 residues. Germline CDR1 reads SEHNR; CDR2 reads FQNEAQ (reference sequence). The CDR3 protein is CASSLDQDSIYNEQFF.

The CDR3 sequence: CASSHLGPDSEAFF. The chain couples TRBV6-5 to TRBJ1-1. There are 14 residues in the CDR3. Germline CDR1 is MNHEY and CDR2 is SVGAGI.

The chain recombines TRBV21-1 with TRBJ1-5; TCRdb's D call, TRBD1, is unchecked because there is no DNA. TRBV21-1 is labeled a pseudogene. The CDR3 runs to 17 residues. The CDR3: CASSYRIRDSINQPQHF.

J is TRBJ2-7 and V is TRBV25-1; TCRdb indicates TRBD2, and absent DNA this call remains unverified. This CDR3 comprises 12 residues. Per the germline V gene, CDR1 is MGHDK and CDR2 is SYGVNS. CDR3 sequence: CASTGRQGEQYF.

The rearrangement links TRBV20-1 to TRBJ2-1; TCRdb picks TRBD2, but there is no DNA to check that call. This CDR3 is 14 amino acids long. CDR1 is DFQATT, CDR2 SNEGSKA, per germline (reference sequence). CDR3 residues: CSARGLAGDNEQFF.

The rearrangement links TRBV28 to TRBJ1-1. This CDR3 region has 17 residues. Germline V lookup: CDR1 MDHEN, CDR2 SYDVKM. CDR3 amino acids: CAITDALIKFDRTEAFF.

The rearrangement uses TRBV12-3 or TRBV12-4 and TRBJ1-4. The length of the CDR3 is 14 residues. CDR3 sequence reads: CASRAVSYNEKLFF.

The chain joins TRBV4-3 to TRBJ1-1. Germline values: CDR1 LGHNA, CDR2 YSLEER. The CDR3 is 13 amino acids. The CDR3 reads CASSHRMNTEAFF.

The V call is TRBV29-1, the J call TRBJ2-7; TCRdb's D gene call, TRBD1, goes unchecked for lack of DNA. The CDR3 covers 15 residues. The germline CDR1 and CDR2 sequences are SQVTM and ANQGSEA. CDR3 protein: CSVEDPYRGGSEQYF.

The CDR3: CAISESTWVNYGYTF. The chain is built from TRBV10-3 and TRBJ1-2. The germline V gene encodes CDR1 ENHRY and CDR2 SYGVKD. CDR3 length equals 15 residues.